The rows below give T cell receptor beta chains drawn from one sample of a study of T-cell memory formation after mild COVID-19. TCRdb re-derived calls from the 5' RACE reads in MiXCR, one entry per CDR3 protein. There are about 560,000 distinct CDR3 sequences in the sample; more than 15% occur only once, and around 12% lies in the top ten. Sequenced material: PBMCs or a T cell subset sorted from them (not recorded which). The receptors come from an adult woman who had mild COVID-19 (a few samples of this study predate the infection). Cell type and time point are not known. CDR3s include the opening cysteine and the closing phenylalanine or tryptophan. The D gene is left open where the match is weak. Clone size is stated in some rows and not others, as once, few, many or a class when expanded.

j_call,clone_size,v_call,d_call,cdr3_aa,cdr3_nt
TRBJ2-7,few,TRBV29-1,TRBD1,CSVLRDRDSYEQYF,TGCAGCGTTCTAAGGGACAGGGACTCCTACGAGCAGTACTTC
TRBJ2-1,NA,TRBV10-1,NA,CASSDGGEHYNEQFF,TGCGCCAGCAGTGATGGCGGGGAGCATTACAATGAGCAGTTCTTC
TRBJ2-7,few,TRBV7-2,NA,CASARGMDYEQYF,TGTGCCAGCGCTCGGGGGATGGACTACGAGCAGTACTTC
TRBJ1-5,NA,TRBV12-3/TRBV12-4,NA,CASSFQGRVGNQPQHF,TGTGCCAGCAGTTTCCAGGGGCGGGTGGGCAATCAGCCCCAGCATTTT
TRBJ2-7,NA,TRBV6-2/TRBV6-3,TRBD2,CASSFGTNTYEQYF,TGTGCCAGCAGTTTTGGGACTAACACTTACGAGCAGTACTTC
TRBJ2-5,few,TRBV24-1,NA,CATSEPGTQETQYF,TGTGCCACCAGTGAACCCGGGACCCAAGAGACCCAGTACTTC
TRBJ2-3,NA,TRBV4-2,NA,CASSPRDPGTDTQYF,TGTGCCAGCAGCCCCCGGGACCCCGGGACAGATACGCAGTATTTT
TRBJ2-1,few,TRBV12-3/TRBV12-4,NA,CASSFTWGSGFF,TGTGCCAGCAGTTTTACCTGGGGGTCGGGGTTCTTC
TRBJ1-1,NA,TRBV5-1,NA,CASSVTTGTTEAFF,TGCGCCAGCAGCGTAACCACAGGGACCACTGAAGCTTTCTTT
TRBJ2-1,NA,TRBV5-1,NA,CASSLELVGSSEQFF,TGCGCCAGCAGCTTGGAATTGGTCGGGAGTAGTGAGCAGTTCTTC
TRBJ1-1,once,TRBV7-8,NA,CASSLAGEGEAFF,TGTGCCAGCAGCTTAGCAGGGGAGGGTGAAGCTTTCTTT
TRBJ2-5,NA,TRBV21-1,NA,CARGTGGDRQETQYF,TGTGCCAGGGGGACAGGGGGCGACCGACAAGAGACCCAGTACTTC
TRBJ2-2,NA,TRBV7-7,NA,CASSAFQGGTDTGELFF,TGTGCTAGCAGCGCCTTTCAGGGGGGTACGGACACCGGGGAGCTGTTTTTT
TRBJ2-5,few,TRBV4-1,TRBD2,CASSRNPGTSGGSQETQYF,TGCGCCAGCAGCCGGAACCCCGGGACTAGCGGGGGCTCCCAAGAGACCCAGTACTTC
TRBJ2-7,few,TRBV7-6,NA,CASSLGPRGQWVEQYF,TGTGCCAGCAGCTTAGGGCCCAGAGGACAGTGGGTCGAGCAGTACTTC
TRBJ2-3,few,TRBV20-1,TRBD2,CSARASGRNTQYF,TGCAGTGCTAGGGCTAGCGGGAGAAATACGCAGTATTTT
TRBJ2-7,few,TRBV29-1,NA,CSVVHGGYEQYF,TGCAGCGTTGTTCACGGGGGCTACGAGCAGTACTTC
TRBJ2-7,few,TRBV11-3,NA,CASSLDGKGQYF,TGTGCCAGCAGCTTAGACGGTAAAGGGCAGTACTTC
TRBJ1-6,NA,TRBV7-9,NA,CASSLALQGRNSPLHF,TGTGCAAGCAGCTTAGCGCTTCAGGGGCGGAATTCACCCCTCCACTTT
TRBJ2-3,few,TRBV20-1,TRBD2,CSRFERGSRGPDTQYF,TGCAGTAGATTCGAGCGGGGGAGCCGGGGTCCAGATACGCAGTATTTT
TRBJ2-7,NA,TRBV5-6,TRBD1,CASSSLGSTGGLYEQYF,TGTGCCAGCAGCTCCCTCGGGTCGACAGGGGGCCTCTACGAGCAGTACTTC
TRBJ2-5,NA,TRBV7-8,TRBD2,CASSTRTGLAGILQETQYF,TGTGCCAGCAGCACCCGGACAGGACTAGCGGGAATTCTCCAAGAGACCCAGTACTTC
TRBJ2-1,few,TRBV5-1,TRBD2,CASSPGLAGVFVFF,TGCGCCAGCAGCCCGGGACTAGCGGGAGTTTTCGTGTTCTTC
TRBJ2-1,NA,TRBV11-3,NA,CASSLDQAWRKNNEQFF,TGTGCCAGCAGCTTAGATCAGGCATGGAGAAAGAACAATGAGCAGTTCTTC
TRBJ2-3,NA,TRBV24-1,NA,CATSGAYTDTQYF,TGTGCCACCAGTGGGGCCTACACAGATACGCAGTATTTT
TRBJ2-1,few,TRBV7-8,NA,CASSLGLGGVNYNEQFF,TGTGCCAGCAGCTTAGGGTTGGGCGGGGTGAACTACAATGAGCAGTTCTTC
TRBJ2-1,few,TRBV5-4,NA,CASSLAWASNEQFF,TGTGCCAGCAGCTTGGCCTGGGCTTCCAATGAGCAGTTCTTC
TRBJ2-2,NA,TRBV29-1,TRBD1,CSVEGPRGTGELFF,TGCAGCGTTGAAGGGCCCAGGGGGACCGGGGAGCTGTTTTTT
TRBJ2-7,NA,TRBV5-1,TRBD2,CASSLRTSGYTDYEQYF,TGCGCCAGCAGCTTGAGGACTAGCGGATATACGGACTACGAGCAGTACTTC
TRBJ2-1,NA,TRBV24-1,NA,CATSTYNEQFF,TGTGCCACCAGTACATACAATGAGCAGTTCTTC
TRBJ2-7,many,TRBV6-2/TRBV6-3,NA,CASSAWLDSSYEQYF,TGTGCCAGCAGTGCCTGGTTAGACTCCTCCTACGAGCAGTACTTC
TRBJ2-1,NA,TRBV7-9,NA,CASSHRYSKRVSYNEQFF,TGTGCCAGCAGCCACCGGTACAGTAAGCGGGTATCCTACAATGAGCAGTTCTTC
TRBJ2-7,few,TRBV24-1,NA,CATSDYNYEQYF,TGTGCCACCAGTGATTACAACTACGAGCAGTACTTC
TRBJ1-1,NA,TRBV3-1,NA,CASSQELAGYGTEAFF,TGTGCCAGCAGCCAAGAACTGGCGGGGTATGGCACTGAAGCTTTCTTT
TRBJ2-3,NA,TRBV24-1,NA,CATRTGDTQYF,TGTGCCACCCGGACTGGAGATACGCAGTATTTT
TRBJ2-3,NA,TRBV12-3/TRBV12-4,TRBD2,CASSLASGSWKYF,TGTGCCAGCAGTTTAGCTAGCGGGAGCTGGAAGTATTTT
TRBJ2-1,NA,TRBV14,TRBD2,CASSPFRLAGYNEQFF,TGTGCCAGCAGCCCTTTTAGGCTAGCGGGCTACAATGAGCAGTTCTTC
TRBJ1-1,NA,TRBV30,NA,CAWSGGVNTEAFF,TGTGCCTGGAGTGGGGGGGTTAACACTGAAGCTTTCTTT
TRBJ2-1,NA,TRBV12-3/TRBV12-4,NA,CASSLGKGRNEQFF,TGTGCCAGCAGTTTAGGAAAAGGGAGGAATGAGCAGTTCTTC
TRBJ2-7,NA,TRBV12-3/TRBV12-4,NA,CASSFGSATYEQYF,TGTGCCAGCAGTTTTGGGTCAGCGACCTACGAGCAGTACTTC
TRBJ2-2,NA,TRBV6-5,TRBD2,CASSYGWGLAGKAGELFF,TGTGCCAGCAGTTATGGGTGGGGACTAGCGGGAAAGGCCGGGGAGCTGTTTTTT
TRBJ2-4,many,TRBV7-9,NA,CASSLGGGAQNIQYF,TGTGCCAGCAGCTTAGGAGGGGGGGCGCAAAACATTCAGTACTTC
TRBJ1-1,NA,TRBV3-1,NA,CASSHAVLRGTEAFF,TGTGCCAGCAGCCACGCAGTCCTAAGGGGGACTGAAGCTTTCTTT
TRBJ2-1,NA,TRBV14,NA,CASSQGYRGAHPNEQFF,TGTGCCAGCAGCCAGGGGTATCGCGGGGCCCACCCTAATGAGCAGTTCTTC
TRBJ2-2,NA,TRBV30,NA,CAWGVGGELFF,TGTGCCTGGGGAGTAGGCGGGGAGCTGTTTTTT